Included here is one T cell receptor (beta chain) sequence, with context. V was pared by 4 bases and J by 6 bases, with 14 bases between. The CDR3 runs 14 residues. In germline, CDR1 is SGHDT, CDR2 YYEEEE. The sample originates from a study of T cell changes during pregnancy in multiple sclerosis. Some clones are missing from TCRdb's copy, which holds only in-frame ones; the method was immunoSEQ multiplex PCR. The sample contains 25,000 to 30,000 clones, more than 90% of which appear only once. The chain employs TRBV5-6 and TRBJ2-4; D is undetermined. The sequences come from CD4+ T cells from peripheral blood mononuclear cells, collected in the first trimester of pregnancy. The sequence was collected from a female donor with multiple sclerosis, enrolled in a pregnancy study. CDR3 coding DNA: TGTGCCAGCAGCGCCTACTTGTCCGGAAACATTCAGTACTTC. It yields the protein CASSAYLSGNIQYF. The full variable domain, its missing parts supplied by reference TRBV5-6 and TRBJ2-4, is DAGVTQSPTHLIKTRGQQVTLRCSPKSGHDTVSWYQQALGQGPQFIFQYYEEEERQRGNFPDRFSGHQFPNYSSELNVNALLLGDSALYLCASSAYLSGNIQYFGAGTRLSVL.